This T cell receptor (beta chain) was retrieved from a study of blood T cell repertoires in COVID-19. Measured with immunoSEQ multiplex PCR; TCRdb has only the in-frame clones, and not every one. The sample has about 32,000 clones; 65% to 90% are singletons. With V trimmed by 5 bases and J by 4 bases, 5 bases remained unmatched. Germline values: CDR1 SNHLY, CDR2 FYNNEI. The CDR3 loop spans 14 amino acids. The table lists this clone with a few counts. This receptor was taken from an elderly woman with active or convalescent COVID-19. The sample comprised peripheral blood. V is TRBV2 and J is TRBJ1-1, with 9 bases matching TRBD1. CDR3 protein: CASSIGTGSTEAFF. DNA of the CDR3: TGTGCCAGCAGTATAGGGACAGGGTCCACTGAAGCTTTCTTT.